Listed below are T cell receptor beta chains from one sample, sequenced in a study of blood T cell repertoires in COVID-19. The protocol was immunoSEQ multiplex PCR, while the TCRdb copy is restricted to in-frame clones and leaves out a portion. The table has a few hundred thousand clones, 85% to 90% seen once; the top ten hold over 3.5%. Sample: peripheral blood. Every receptor here comes from a woman between 40 and 50 years old with acute or convalescent COVID-19. The conserved cysteine and the conserved F or W are not part of the CDR3 here.

TRBV11-2	11	TRBJ1-1	ASSVRQGTEAF
TRBV3-1/TRBV3-2	14	TRBJ2-3	ASSRRTGAYTDTQY
TRBV11-2	13	TRBJ1-2	ASSSRARANYGYT
TRBV2	14	TRBJ1-1	ATPRVLREMNTEAF
TRBV4-1	14	TRBJ2-4	ASSQADGGSKNIQY
TRBV5-1	14	TRBJ1-2	ASSLAGTGANYGYT
TRBV3-1/TRBV3-2	13	TRBJ1-5	ASSQDSGGTQPQH
TRBV4-1	12	TRBJ2-1	ASSSRNGGNEQF
TRBV5-1	13	TRBJ1-5	ASSLGRDSNQPQH
TRBV5-3	14	TRBJ1-3	ARSRGQGLAGNTIY
TRBV21-1	10	TRBJ1-6	ASSKGEVPLH
TRBV18	11	TRBJ1-1	ASSTDQGTEAF
TRBV5-6	9	TRBJ1-1	ASTLRSEAF
TRBV7-3	14	TRBJ2-3	ASSLGAGGGTDTQY
TRBV5-1	14	TRBJ2-2	ASSSSSGGHTGELF
TRBV6-1	13	TRBJ2-1	ASSETSGGSDEQF
TRBV7-8	15	TRBJ1-2	ASSSDSRQEPNYGYT
TRBV7-6	14	TRBJ2-5	ASSFFGGGALETQY
TRBV4-2	14	TRBJ1-1	ASSQSSGQTVTEAF
TRBV6-1	13	TRBJ2-3	ASSDSGGSTDTQY
TRBV12-3/TRBV12-4	11	TRBJ2-2	ASSLGGDGELF
TRBV10-3	12	TRBJ1-6	AISPGQGDSPLH
TRBV5-1	13	TRBJ1-5	ASSIGQGNNQPQH
TRBV24-1	12	TRBJ1-5	ATGDGAYNQPQH
TRBV6-5	13	TRBJ1-2	ASSMGQGPNYGYT
TRBV5-8	13	TRBJ2-3	ASSLGTSNADTQY
TRBV7-2	13	TRBJ1-1	ASSLTGGKSTEAF
TRBV5-1	15	TRBJ1-2	ASSLLPGHWTNYGYT
TRBV9	11	TRBJ1-1	ASSVGGSTEAF
TRBV5-4	14	TRBJ1-5	ASSVTGTASNQPQH
TRBV11-2	15	TRBJ2-3	ASSLVVAGGGTDTQY
TRBV6-4	12	TRBJ2-3	ASSDRGGTDTQY